This is a list of T cell receptor beta chains from one sample in a study of post-analysis software for immune sequencing data. TCRdb processed the PCR reads anew with MiXCR; each CDR3 protein has one entry. This sample yields 160,000 or so distinct CDR3 sequences, of which about 34% are seen a single time; over 25% belongs to the top ten. The sample in question was blood, obtained after autologous hematopoietic stem cell transplantation. These receptors were obtained from a girl under 18 with multiple sclerosis. The CDR3 runs from the conserved cysteine through the conserved F or W. A D gene is named only where the DNA matches it firmly. The size of a clone is reported for some rows only, either as once, few or many, or as a class for expanded clones.

cdr3_nt cdr3_aa j_call d_call cdr3_length clone_size v_call
TGTGCCAGCAGCCACAGTGTTGAGGAGGGAGAAGAGACCCAGTACTTC CASSHSVEEGEETQYF TRBJ2-5 - 16 few TRBV3-1
TGTGCCAGCAGCCCTCTAGGGGGAGTCACAGATACGCAGTATTTT CASSPLGGVTDTQYF TRBJ2-3 - 15 - TRBV6-5
TGTGCCAGCACCCCGGGGCGAGCGGGAGAAGAGACCCAGTACTTC CASTPGRAGEETQYF TRBJ2-5 TRBD2 15 - TRBV6-1
TGTGCCTGGGCCCGGAGTAGGGCCACTGAAGCTTTCTTT CAWARSRATEAFF TRBJ1-1 - 13 - TRBV30
TGTGCCAGCAGCCGACTAGCGGGGCCTTCCTACGAGCAGTACTTC CASSRLAGPSYEQYF TRBJ2-7 TRBD2 15 few TRBV6-2/TRBV6-3
TGTGCCAGCAGTCCCCCAGGGGTCGACAATGAGCAGTTCTTC CASSPPGVDNEQFF TRBJ2-1 - 14 - TRBV27
TGCGCCAGCAGCTCGGGACTGGGGACGGATTACGAGCAGTACTTC CASSSGLGTDYEQYF TRBJ2-7 - 15 - TRBV5-1
TGTGCCAGCAGCGAAACATGGGCCCAGCCCCAGCATTTT CASSETWAQPQHF TRBJ1-5 - 13 - TRBV3-1
TGTGCCAGCACCTATACGGGAAGGGCCAACGTCCTGACTTTC CASTYTGRANVLTF TRBJ2-6 - 14 - TRBV27
TGTGCCAGCAGTGAAGAGGGACAGGCGAATGAAAAACTGTTTTTT CASSEEGQANEKLFF TRBJ1-4 TRBD1 15 - TRBV2
TGTGCCAGCAGTTTATCGGTTCGTATTCGGGGCGAGCAGTACTTC CASSLSVRIRGEQYF TRBJ2-7 - 15 few TRBV27
TGTGCCAGCAGCTTAGGAACTTGGACAGGTTACAATGAGCAGTTCTTC CASSLGTWTGYNEQFF TRBJ2-1 TRBD1 16 - TRBV7-2
TGCGCCAGCAGTCTCACGGGCGAGCAGTACTTC CASSLTGEQYF TRBJ2-7 - 11 many TRBV10-2
TGTGCCAGCAGTTTAACCCCCCCGACCCCGGGACTAGCGGGAGGAGGGGGACAAGAGACCCAGTACTTC CASSLTPPTPGLAGGGGQETQYF TRBJ2-5 TRBD2 23 few TRBV27
TGCGCCAGCAGCCAATTTGCCCCTCCCGATACGCAGTATTTT CASSQFAPPDTQYF TRBJ2-3 - 14 few TRBV4-3
TGTGCCAGCAAAAGGGGAGTGCGGTCCTACGAGCAGTTCTTC CASKRGVRSYEQFF TRBJ2-1 - 14 - TRBV7-2
TGCGCCAGCAGTGAGTCGGGGACTAGCGGGATAAATGAGCAGTTCTTC CASSESGTSGINEQFF TRBJ2-1 TRBD2 16 - TRBV10-2
TGTGCCAGCAGTGCAGGGTATAGCAATCAGCCCCAGCATTTT CASSAGYSNQPQHF TRBJ1-5 - 14 - TRBV2
TGTGCCAGCAGTTATACCCTAGGGGGTAATGAGCAGTTCTTC CASSYTLGGNEQFF TRBJ2-1 - 14 few TRBV6-5
TGTGCCACCAGTGATTCGGGTCTCCGGGAGCAGTACTTC CATSDSGLREQYF TRBJ2-7 - 13 many TRBV24-1
TGCGCCAGCAGCCAAAGACTAGCGAGAGGGAGTCTTGAGCAGTTCTTC CASSQRLARGSLEQFF TRBJ2-1 TRBD2 16 - TRBV4-3
TGTGCCAGCAGCCACCGGGACAGGGTAGAGACCCAGTACTTC CASSHRDRVETQYF TRBJ2-5 TRBD1 14 - TRBV3-1
TGTGCCAGCGCCCGCGGCCCGGCGCCCAGCTCCTATAATTCACCCCTCCACTTT CASARGPAPSSYNSPLHF TRBJ1-6 - 18 - TRBV6-1
TGTGCCAGCAGTTCACGACTAGCGGGATTAAACATTCAGTACTTC CASSSRLAGLNIQYF TRBJ2-4 TRBD2 15 many TRBV6-2/TRBV6-3
TGTGCCTGCAGCTTAGGGGGACTAGCGGGTTTCTATGAGCAGTTCTTC CACSLGGLAGFYEQFF TRBJ2-1 TRBD2 16 - TRBV7-2
TGCAGTGCGTCGCGACGAAGCGGGAGTGGTGCAGATACGCAGTATTTT CSASRRSGSGADTQYF TRBJ2-3 TRBD2 16 - TRBV20-1
TGTGCCATCAGCTCTGGACAGGCGGCATCCACTAACTATGGCTACACCTTC CAISSGQAASTNYGYTF TRBJ1-2 TRBD1 17 - TRBV10-3
TGTGCCAGCAGCGGTAGCGGACCCCGCACAGATACGCAGTATTTT CASSGSGPRTDTQYF TRBJ2-3 - 15 once TRBV9
TGTGCCAGCGGACCTTCCCAGTACTTC CASGPSQYF TRBJ2-7 - 9 - TRBV27
TGTGCCAGCAGGACAGGGAAAAGCTCCTACGAGCAGTACTTC CASRTGKSSYEQYF TRBJ2-7 TRBD1 14 many TRBV28